This T cell receptor (beta chain) was retrieved from a study of blood T cell repertoires in COVID-19. The length of the CDR3 is 13 residues. With 5 bases removed from V and 6 bases from J, the gap between germline ends came to 12 bases. Per germline, CDR1 WNHNN and CDR2 SYGVQD (reference sequence). The method was immunoSEQ multiplex PCR; TCRdb's version includes in-frame clones alone and lacks a portion of them. The repertoire includes 70,000 to 95,000 clones, 75% to 85% of them detected once, and approximately 13% sits in the top ten. Input material: peripheral blood. The source is a human donor in a cohort sampled during active COVID-19. The chain uses TRBV10-1 and TRBJ2-3; D not certain. This CDR3 reads CASSWKASDTQYF. The CDR3 DNA is TGCGCCAGCAGTTGGAAAGCGTCGGATACGCAGTATTTT.